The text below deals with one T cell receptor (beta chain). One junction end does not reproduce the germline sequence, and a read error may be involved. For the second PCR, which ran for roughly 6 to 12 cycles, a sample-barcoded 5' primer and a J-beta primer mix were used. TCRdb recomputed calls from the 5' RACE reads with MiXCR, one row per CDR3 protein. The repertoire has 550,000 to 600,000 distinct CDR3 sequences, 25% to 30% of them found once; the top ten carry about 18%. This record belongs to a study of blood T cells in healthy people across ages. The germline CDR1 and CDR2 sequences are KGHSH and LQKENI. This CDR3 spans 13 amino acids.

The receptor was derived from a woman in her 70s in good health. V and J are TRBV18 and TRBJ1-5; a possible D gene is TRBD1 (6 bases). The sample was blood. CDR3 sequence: CASGRDTNQPQHF. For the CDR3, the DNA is TGTGCCAGCGGCCGGGACACAAATCAGCCTCAGCATTTT.